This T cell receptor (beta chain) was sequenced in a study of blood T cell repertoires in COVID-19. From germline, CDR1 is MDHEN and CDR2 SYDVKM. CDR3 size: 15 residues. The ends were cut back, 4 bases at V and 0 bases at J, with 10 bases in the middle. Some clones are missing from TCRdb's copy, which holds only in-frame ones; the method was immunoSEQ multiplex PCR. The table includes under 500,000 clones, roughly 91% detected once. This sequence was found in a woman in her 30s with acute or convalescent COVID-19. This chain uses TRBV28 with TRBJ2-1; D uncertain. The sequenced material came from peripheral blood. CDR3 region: CASSSLSSSYNEQFF. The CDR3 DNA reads TGTGCCAGCAGTTCACTTTCGAGCTCCTACAATGAGCAGTTCTTC.